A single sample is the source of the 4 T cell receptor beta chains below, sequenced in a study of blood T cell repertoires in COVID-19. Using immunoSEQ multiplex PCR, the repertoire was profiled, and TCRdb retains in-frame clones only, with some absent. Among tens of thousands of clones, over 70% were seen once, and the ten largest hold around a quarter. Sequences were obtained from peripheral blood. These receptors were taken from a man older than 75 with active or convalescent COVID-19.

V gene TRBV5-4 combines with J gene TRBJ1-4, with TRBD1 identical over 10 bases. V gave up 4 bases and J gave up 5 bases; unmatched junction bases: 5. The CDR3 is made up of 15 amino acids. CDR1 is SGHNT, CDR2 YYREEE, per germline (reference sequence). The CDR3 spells CASSRQTGGNEKLFF. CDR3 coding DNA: TGTGCCAGCAGCCGTCAGACAGGGGGCAATGAAAAACTGTTTTTT.

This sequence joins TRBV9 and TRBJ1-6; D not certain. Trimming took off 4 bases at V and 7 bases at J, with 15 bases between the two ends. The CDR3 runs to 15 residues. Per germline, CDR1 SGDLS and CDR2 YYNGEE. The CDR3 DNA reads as TGTGCCAGCAGCAGAAGTGTACCTACGAATTCACCCCTCCACTTT. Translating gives CASSRSVPTNSPLHF.

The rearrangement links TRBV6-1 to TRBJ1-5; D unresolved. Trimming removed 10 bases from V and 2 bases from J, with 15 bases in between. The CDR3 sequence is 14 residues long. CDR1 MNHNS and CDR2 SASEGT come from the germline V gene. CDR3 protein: CATQESSGNQPQHF. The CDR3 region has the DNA TGTGCCACCCAAGAGAGTTCCGGCAATCAGCCCCAGCATTTT.

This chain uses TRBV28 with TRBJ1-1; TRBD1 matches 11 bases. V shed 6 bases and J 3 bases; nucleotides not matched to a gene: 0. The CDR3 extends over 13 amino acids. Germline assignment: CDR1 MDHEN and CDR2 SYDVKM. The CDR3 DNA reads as TGTGCCAGCAGGGGACAGGGGGACACTGAAGCTTTCTTT. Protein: CASRGQGDTEAFF.